This T cell receptor (beta chain) appears in the sequencing data of a study of cytomegalovirus exposure and HLA in healthy donors. The CDR3 covers 14 residues. The V gene lost 4 bases and the J gene lost 0 bases, with 10 bases spanning the gap. Looked up from germline, CDR1 is SGDLS and CDR2 is YYNGEE. Turning to this clone: Antigen: not known.

Points from the study as a whole: It was about 150 TCR beta chains that were listed as cytomegalovirus-associated.

Generated by immunoSEQ multiplex PCR, the TCRdb table keeps only in-frame clones and is missing some. This sample yields more than 70,000 clones, of which 94% are seen a single time; roughly 0.94% belongs to the top ten. The clonotype comes from a young woman in good health and CMV-seronegative. The chain joins TRBV9 to TRBJ1-1; D uncertain. The specimen was PBMCs. The CDR3 DNA sequence: TGTGCCAGCAGCCCACGGGTTTTGAACACTGAAGCTTTCTTT. The encoded protein is CASSPRVLNTEAFF.